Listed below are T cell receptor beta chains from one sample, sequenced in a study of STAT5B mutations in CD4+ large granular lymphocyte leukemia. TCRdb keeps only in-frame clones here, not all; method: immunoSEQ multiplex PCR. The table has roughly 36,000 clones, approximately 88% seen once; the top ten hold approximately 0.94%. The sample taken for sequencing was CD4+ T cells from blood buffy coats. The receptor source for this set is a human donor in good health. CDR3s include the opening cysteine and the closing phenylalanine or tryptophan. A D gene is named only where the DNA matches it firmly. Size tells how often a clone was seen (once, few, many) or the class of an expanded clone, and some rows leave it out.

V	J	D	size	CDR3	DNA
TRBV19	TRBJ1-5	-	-	CAMGGYSNQPQHF	TGTGCCATGGGAGGATATAGCAATCAGCCCCAGCATTTT
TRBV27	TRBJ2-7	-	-	CASSLSAGGHEQYF	TGTGCCAGCAGTTTATCTGCCGGGGGCCACGAGCAGTACTTC
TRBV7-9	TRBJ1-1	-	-	CASSGLGRGAGTEAFF	TGTGCCAGCAGCGGTCTAGGCAGGGGCGCCGGCACTGAAGCTTTCTTT
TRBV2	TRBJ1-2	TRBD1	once	CAALRDRGSATF	TGTGCCGCCCTCCGGGACAGGGGATCGGCCACCTTC
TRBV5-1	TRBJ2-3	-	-	CASSRPEGTDTQYF	TGCGCCAGCAGCCGACCGGAGGGGACAGATACGCAGTATTTT
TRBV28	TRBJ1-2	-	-	CASNIGQSNYGYTF	TGTGCCAGCAACATAGGACAGTCTAACTATGGCTACACCTTC
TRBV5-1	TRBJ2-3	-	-	CASSLEGARDTQYF	TGCGCCAGCAGCCTGGAGGGGGCTAGAGATACGCAGTATTTT
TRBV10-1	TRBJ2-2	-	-	CASSQPPGELFF	TGCGCCAGCAGTCAACCTCCCGGGGAGCTGTTTTTT
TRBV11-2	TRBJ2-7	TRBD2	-	CASGPNYQGLAVFYEQYF	TGTGCCAGCGGACCAAATTACCAGGGACTAGCGGTCTTCTACGAGCAGTACTTC
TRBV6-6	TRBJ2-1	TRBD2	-	CASHPGGSYNEQFF	TGTGCCAGCCACCCGGGGGGCTCCTACAATGAGCAGTTCTTC
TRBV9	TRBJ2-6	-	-	CASSVAAGDIVVLTF	TGTGCCAGCAGCGTAGCGGCAGGGGATATAGTCGTCCTGACTTTC
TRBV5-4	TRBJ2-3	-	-	CASRDSRGADTQYF	TGTGCCAGCAGAGACTCGCGGGGCGCAGATACGCAGTATTTT
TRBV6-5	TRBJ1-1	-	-	CASSGDRYTEAFF	TGTGCCAGCAGTGGCGACAGGTACACTGAAGCTTTCTTT
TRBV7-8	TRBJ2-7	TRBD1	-	CASSSRQGGPFAYEQYF	TGTGCCAGCAGCTCAAGACAGGGTGGACCCTTTGCCTACGAGCAGTACTTC
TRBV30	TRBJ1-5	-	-	CAWNSFDGGQPQHF	TGTGCCTGGAACTCTTTTGATGGAGGTCAGCCCCAGCATTTT
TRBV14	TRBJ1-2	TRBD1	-	CASSRDRGGYGYTF	TGTGCCAGCAGCCGGGACAGGGGTGGCTATGGCTACACCTTC
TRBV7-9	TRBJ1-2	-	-	CASSSAPLRGYTF	TGTGCCAGCAGCTCGGCTCCCCTGAGAGGCTACACCTTC
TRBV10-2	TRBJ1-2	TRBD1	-	CASRQRGRSYGYTF	TGCGCCAGCAGACAGAGGGGGCGCTCCTATGGCTACACCTTC
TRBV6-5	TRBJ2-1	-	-	CASSYQGSQFF	TGTGCCAGCAGTTACCAAGGTTCCCAGTTCTTC
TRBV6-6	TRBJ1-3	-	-	CASSSQPGGRGNTIYF	TGTGCCAGCAGTTCTCAGCCTGGGGGTAGAGGAAACACCATATATTTT